A single sample is the source of the 12 T cell receptor beta chains below, sequenced in a study of T cells in narcolepsy. The table came from immunoSEQ multiplex PCR; TCRdb's copy has only in-frame clones and leaves some out. The sample has under 35,000 clones, less than 90% seen once. Sequenced sample: CD45RA- memory CD4+ T cells from PBMCs. Source of these receptors: a human donor with narcolepsy.

This clone was detected once. V is TRBV19 and J is TRBJ1-3; maybe TRBD1 (5 bases). Germline assignment: CDR1 LNHDA and CDR2 SQIVND (reference sequence). V shed 3 bases and J shed 0 bases, with 12 bases lying between them. The CDR3 runs to 16 residues. CDR3 sequence: CASSMPQGYSGNTIYF. In DNA, the CDR3 is TGTGCCAGTAGTATGCCGCAGGGTTACTCTGGAAACACCATATATTTT. Using reference TRBV19 and TRBJ1-3 for the parts outside the CDR3, the full variable domain is DGGITQSPKYLFRKEGQNVTLSCEQNLNHDAMYWYRQDPGQGLRLIYYSQIVNDFQKGDIAEGYSVSREKKESFPLTVTSAQKNPTAFYLCASSMPQGYSGNTIYFGEGSWLTVV.

J is TRBJ2-3 and V is TRBV7-2; 10 nucleotides agree with TRBD2. V shed 5 bases, J shed 5 bases, and the junction held 10 bases outside the gene matches. The CDR3 spans 16 residues. Germline V lookup: CDR1 SGHTA, CDR2 FQGNSA. The CDR3 loop reads CASSVIAGGGVDTQYF. DNA for the CDR3: TGTGCCAGCAGCGTAATAGCGGGGGGCGGTGTAGATACGCAGTATTTT.

The chain joins TRBV18 to TRBJ2-7; no reliable D call. The CDR3 is made up of 14 amino acids. Germline V gene sequence: CDR1 KGHSH, CDR2 LQKENI. V was pared by 6 bases and J by 0 bases, with 12 bases between. The CDR3: CASSRSTRSYEQYF. CDR3 DNA: TGTGCCAGCTCCCGATCTACACGCTCCTACGAGCAGTACTTC.

The V call is TRBV12-1, the J call TRBJ2-2; the table's D call of TRBD2 was not tested on the DNA. TRBV12-1 is reported as a pseudogene. The length of the CDR3 is 16 residues. The DNA for the CDR3 is TGTGCCAGCAGCCACCTCTCCAGGAGGTGGCCCGGGGAGCTGTTTTTT. Encoded protein: CASSHLSRRWPGELFF.

The rearrangement uses TRBV7-9 and TRBJ1-2; the D gene is possibly TRBD1 (6 bases). Looked up from germline, CDR1 is SEHNR and CDR2 is FQNEAQ (reference sequence). Trimming pared 3 bases from V and 9 bases from J, leaving 11 bases between. CDR3 size: 12 residues. The CDR3 region has the DNA TGTGCCAGCAGCTTCCCGGGACAACGCTACACCTTC. Protein sequence: CASSFPGQRYTF.

This chain links TRBV27 with TRBJ1-3, with D possibly matching TRBD1 (6 bases). Germline V lookup: CDR1 MNHEY, CDR2 SMNVEV (reference sequence). The CDR3 is 15 amino acids. The V end was cut by 3 bases, the J end by 3 bases, with 12 bases between. CDR3 in DNA: TGTGCCAGCAGTTTTCAGGGGCACAGTGGAAACACCATATATTTT. Its protein is CASSFQGHSGNTIYF.

V and J are TRBV7-6 and TRBJ2-2; 10 positions match TRBD1. Germline trimming cut 3 bases from V and 6 bases from J; bases unmatched to any gene: 1. The CDR3 runs 14 residues. Germline V gene sequence: CDR1 SGHVS, CDR2 FNYEAQ. The CDR3 DNA follows: TGTGCCAGCAGCTTGGACAGGGGGGCCGGGGAGCTGTTTTTT. This translates into CASSLDRGAGELFF.

This clone has a handful of counts. The chain carries TRBV5-4 and TRBJ2-2; 8 bases align to TRBD2. V lost 4 bases, J lost 5 bases, and 4 bases stayed unmatched. Germline V gene lookup returns CDR1 SGHNT and CDR2 YYREEE (reference sequence). This CDR3 contains 14 residues. This CDR3 reads CASSPTGGTGELFF. The CDR3 DNA reads TGTGCCAGCAGCCCGACGGGGGGGACCGGGGAGCTGTTTTTT.

With regard to this clone: The same CDR3 can be traced to other DNA sequences in this sample. This sequence joins TRBV9 and TRBJ1-2; tentatively, D is TRBD1 (6 bases). The CDR3 consists of 16 residues. Trimming shortened V by 2 bases and J by 4 bases, and 18 bases separated the two germline ends. CDR1 and CDR2 from the germline V gene are SGDLS and YYNGEE. The CDR3 DNA is TGTGCCAGCAGCGTTTCACCGGGACAACCCATCTATGGCTACACCTTC. Residues: CASSVSPGQPIYGYTF.

This clone was counted only a few times. The gene calls are TRBV19 and TRBJ1-1; D remains ambiguous. Germline assignment: CDR1 LNHDA and CDR2 SQIVND (reference sequence). This CDR3 spans 14 amino acids. V gave up 3 bases and J gave up 2 bases, with 10 bases separating them. CDR3 sequence (DNA): TGTGCCAGTAGTATGCGGGCGATCAACACTGAAGCTTTCTTT. It encodes CASSMRAINTEAFF. Full variable domain (outside the CDR3, taken from reference TRBV19 and TRBJ1-1): DGGITQSPKYLFRKEGQNVTLSCEQNLNHDAMYWYRQDPGQGLRLIYYSQIVNDFQKGDIAEGYSVSREKKESFPLTVTSAQKNPTAFYLCASSMRAINTEAFFGQGTRLTVV.

The chain carries TRBV4-1 and TRBJ1-4; D not certain. Trimming removed 4 bases from V and 2 bases from J, with 14 bases in between. The CDR3 has 16 residues. CDR1 and CDR2 (germline): MGHRA, YSYEKL. CDR3 sequence (DNA): TGCGCCAGCAGCCCACCGGTACTCCGGACTAATGAAAAACTGTTTTTT. Translated, it gives CASSPPVLRTNEKLFF.

This chain connects TRBV5-5 to TRBJ1-1; no definite D call. Germline values: CDR1 SGHKS, CDR2 YYEKEE (reference sequence). The CDR3 is 15 amino acids. Trimming removed 4 bases at V and 2 bases at J, with 15 bases between. The CDR3 reads CASSPSPQPNTEAFF. CDR3 sequence (DNA): TGTGCCAGCAGCCCCTCCCCCCAGCCTAACACTGAAGCTTTCTTT.